Following are 23 T cell receptor beta chains from one sample sequenced in a study of blood T cell repertoires in COVID-19. Sequencing was performed with immunoSEQ multiplex PCR; in TCRdb, only in-frame clones are kept and a portion is missing. Among some 65,000 clones, around 86% were seen once, and the ten largest hold roughly 2.9%. Sequencing used peripheral blood. The receptor source for this set is a man aged 80 or over with acute or convalescent COVID-19.

The rearrangement joins TRBV6-2 or TRBV6-3 to TRBJ2-7; D is possibly TRBD2 (6 bases). The germline V gene encodes CDR1 MNHEY and CDR2 SVGEGT. The length of the CDR3 is 14 residues. Trimming left V 6 bases short and J 2 bases short, with 14 bases between. CDR3 in DNA: TGTGCCAGCAGCTTTCGGGGGACCACCTACGAGCAGTACTTC. Translation: CASSFRGTTYEQYF.

V usage is TRBV27 and J usage is TRBJ2-3; TRBD1 aligns across 7 bases. V was pared by 3 bases and J by 3 bases, with 6 bases of the junction left unmatched. In germline, CDR1 is MNHEY, CDR2 SMNVEV (reference sequence). This CDR3 contains 15 residues. The CDR3 region has the DNA TGTGCCAGCAGTTTTCGCGGCAGGGGGACAGATACGCAGTATTTT. Translating gives CASSFRGRGTDTQYF.

The J gene is TRBJ1-5, the V gene TRBV27; TRBD1 matches 9 bases. Germline lookup yields CDR1 MNHEY and CDR2 SMNVEV (reference sequence). Trimming took 5 bases from V and 1 from J; bases not matched to a gene: 15. The CDR3 loop spans 19 amino acids. CDR3 region: CASSPRGAYGTGSNQPQHF. CDR3 DNA sequence: TGTGCCAGCAGTCCCCGGGGGGCGTACGGGACAGGGAGCAATCAGCCCCAGCATTTT.

The chain couples TRBV4-3 to TRBJ2-3; 16 positions agree with TRBD2. Unmatched junction bases numbered 5, after V lost 0 bases and J lost 2 bases. CDR1 is LGHNA and CDR2 is YSLEER in the germline V gene. This CDR3 spans 19 amino acids. CDR3 sequence (DNA): TGCGCCAGCAGCCAAGATCCGGGACTAGCGGGAGGGCCCACAGATACGCAGTATTTT. Protein sequence: CASSQDPGLAGGPTDTQYF.

V and J are TRBV2 and TRBJ2-3, with D tentatively TRBD1 (6 bases). This CDR3 spans 15 amino acids. The ends were cut back, 8 bases at V and 6 bases at J, with 21 bases in the middle. The germline CDR1 and CDR2 sequences are SNHLY and FYNNEI. CDR3 sequence reads: CASCRGGAGEDTQYF. As DNA, the CDR3 is TGTGCCAGCTGCCGAGGCGGCGCAGGGGAGGATACGCAGTATTTT.

The chain recombines TRBV19 with TRBJ1-1; 8 bases align to TRBD1. Germline V gene sequence: CDR1 LNHDA, CDR2 SQIVND (reference sequence). This CDR3 has 13 residues. J was trimmed by 4 bases and V by 5 bases; bases with no gene match: 3. The CDR3 DNA is TGTGCCAGTAGTCAAGACAGGGGCACTGAAGCTTTCTTT. Protein: CASSQDRGTEAFF.

DNA for the CDR3: TGTGCCAGCAGCTTAGTCGGAGCGGGAGTTCAAGAGACCCAGTACTTC. This codes for CASSLVGAGVQETQYF. The rearrangement links TRBV11-3 to TRBJ2-5, with TRBD2 matching 8 bases. CDR3 length equals 16 residues. Germline-derived CDR1 and CDR2 are SGHNT and YENEEA. Losses at the gene ends were 1 base for V and 2 bases for J; bases not matched to a gene: 6.

As concerns this clone: Other DNA sequences of this sample code for an identical CDR3. The chain employs TRBV6-2 or TRBV6-3 and TRBJ1-1; D is perhaps TRBD1 (6 bases). Between the trimmed V and J ends, which lost 0 bases and 0 bases, there was a span of 11 bases. The CDR3 loop spans 16 amino acids. Germline V lookup: CDR1 MNHEY, CDR2 SVGEGT. CDR3 DNA: TGTGCCAGCAGTTACTCGGGACACCGGCTGAACACTGAAGCTTTCTTT. Translated: CASSYSGHRLNTEAFF.

The chain is built from TRBV7-2 and TRBJ1-1, with D possibly matching TRBD1 (5 bases). The length of the CDR3 is 16 residues. Trimming removed 2 bases at V and 4 bases at J, with 17 bases between. Germline assignment: CDR1 SGHTA and CDR2 FQGNSA. This chain's CDR3 is CASSLFRAPGRTEAFF. The CDR3 DNA follows: TGTGCCAGCAGCTTATTTCGAGCCCCAGGGCGCACTGAAGCTTTCTTT.

This chain links TRBV2 with TRBJ1-6; possibly TRBD1 for D (6 bases). Germline V gene lookup returns CDR1 SNHLY and CDR2 FYNNEI. Between the trimmed V and J ends, which lost 5 bases and 3 bases, there was a span of 11 bases. This CDR3 has 15 residues. The CDR3 DNA sequence: TGTGCCAGCAGTCCAGGGGTTATCTATAATTCACCCCTCCACTTT. Amino acids: CASSPGVIYNSPLHF.

This rearrangement joins TRBV6-5 to TRBJ1-1; D gene uncertain. V was shortened by 2 bases and J by 1 base, with 8 bases between the two germline ends. CDR1 is MNHEY and CDR2 is SVGAGI in the germline V gene. This CDR3 has 14 residues. CDR3: CASSYGSGNTEAFF. The CDR3 DNA follows: TGTGCCAGCAGTTACGGGTCGGGGAACACTGAAGCTTTCTTT.

The sample holds a few counts of this clone. The rearrangement uses TRBV11-2 and TRBJ2-1; 13 bases map to TRBD2. The CDR3 contains 19 residues. Trimming took 1 base from V and 6 from J; bases not matched to a gene: 12. The germline V gene encodes CDR1 SGHAT and CDR2 FQNNGV. The CDR3 spells CASSLGTSGSRSSRNEQFF. CDR3 bases: TGTGCCAGCAGCTTAGGGACTAGCGGGAGTAGGTCCTCCCGCAATGAGCAGTTCTTC.

V and J are TRBV5-1 and TRBJ2-1; possible D gene TRBD1, 5 bases. Germline V lookup: CDR1 SGHRS, CDR2 YFSETQ. Trimming removed 2 bases from V and 0 bases from J, with 12 bases in between. CDR3 size: 16 residues. CDR3 sequence (DNA): TGCGCCAGCAGCTTCCTACAGGCGAGCTCCTACAATGAGCAGTTCTTC. Translating it yields CASSFLQASSYNEQFF.

The V and J genes are TRBV6-5 and TRBJ1-2; 7 positions agree with TRBD1. The CDR3 is made up of 13 amino acids. The junction had 4 bases not matched to a gene; V was cut back by 4 bases and J by 5 bases. CDR1 MNHEY and CDR2 SVGAGI come from the germline V gene. Here the CDR3 DNA reads TGTGCCAGCAGTTTTCGGGGACAGTATGGCTACACCTTC. Translation: CASSFRGQYGYTF.

V usage is TRBV5-1 and J usage is TRBJ1-4; no firm D call. The germline V gene encodes CDR1 SGHRS and CDR2 YFSETQ. The CDR3 runs to 12 residues. Trimming removed 3 bases at V and 4 bases at J, with 4 bases between. The CDR3 region is CASSSYNEKLFF. Here the CDR3 DNA reads TGCGCCAGCAGCTCCTATAATGAAAAACTGTTTTTT.

In its sample, this clone was seen a few times. This chain connects TRBV2 to TRBJ1-4; 7 bases are shared with TRBD1. Looked up from germline, CDR1 is SNHLY and CDR2 is FYNNEI. J was trimmed by 7 bases and V by 6 bases; bases with no gene match: 11. This CDR3 is 15 amino acids long. DNA for the CDR3: TGTGCCAGCAGCCAACAGGGGATCGGGGCTGAAAAACTGTTTTTT. Translation gives CASSQQGIGAEKLFF. Together with reference TRBV2 and TRBJ1-4, the CDR3 gives the full variable domain: EPEVTQTPSHQVTQMGQEVILRCVPISNHLYFYWYRQILGQKVEFLVSFYNNEISEKSEIFDDQFSVERPDGSNFTLKIRSTKLEDSAMYFCASSQQGIGAEKLFFGSGTQLSVL.

This chain connects TRBV30 to TRBJ2-2; D possibly corresponds to TRBD2 (6 bases). The CDR3 totals 13 residues. V lost 2 bases, J lost 5 bases, and 9 bases lay in between. In germline, CDR1 is GTSNPN, CDR2 SVGIG (reference sequence). As DNA, the CDR3 is TGTGCCTGGAGTCTGCGGGGAACCGGGGAGCTGTTTTTT. Amino acid sequence: CAWSLRGTGELFF.

V is TRBV2 and J is TRBJ2-3; the D gene is possibly TRBD2 (7 bases). Germline assignment: CDR1 SNHLY and CDR2 FYNNEI. Trimming removed 8 bases at V and 0 bases at J, with 12 bases between. The CDR3 length is 14 residues. CDR3 DNA: TGTGCCAGCGGGGGGGCCCGGAGCACAGATACGCAGTATTTT. Its translation is CASGGARSTDTQYF. Complete variable domain (other parts from reference TRBV2 and TRBJ2-3): EPEVTQTPSHQVTQMGQEVILRCVPISNHLYFYWYRQILGQKVEFLVSFYNNEISEKSEIFDDQFSVERPDGSNFTLKIRSTKLEDSAMYFCASGGARSTDTQYFGPGTRLTVL.

The chain employs TRBV5-1 and TRBJ2-2; TRBD2 matches at 8 bases. The CDR3 loop spans 18 amino acids. The V and J ends lost 2 bases and 4 bases, in that order; junction bases with no gene match: 13. Germline-derived CDR1 and CDR2 are SGHRS and YFSETQ. CDR3 loop: CASSFWASGRHLTGELFF. The CDR3 DNA sequence: TGCGCCAGCAGCTTCTGGGCTAGCGGGCGCCACCTCACCGGGGAGCTGTTTTTT.

The chain joins TRBV3-1 (or the pseudogene TRBV3-2) to TRBJ1-1; weak D call: TRBD1 (5 bases). V lost 2 bases and J 4 bases, leaving 17 bases between the germline ends. This CDR3 has 16 residues. The germline CDR1 and CDR2 sequences are LGHDT and YNNKEL (reference sequence). DNA for the CDR3: TGTGCCAGCAGCCAAAGCCTTGGGACTCGGTCCACTGAAGCTTTCTTT. It is translated as CASSQSLGTRSTEAFF.

V gene TRBV5-1 combines with J gene TRBJ2-5, with 8 bases fitting TRBD2. The germline gives CDR1 SGHRS, CDR2 YFSETQ. After removal of 2 bases from V and 2 bases from J, the junction contained 2 bases not matched to a gene. This CDR3 contains 14 residues. The CDR3 spells CASSFSGVQETQYF. The CDR3 bases are TGCGCCAGCAGCTTTAGCGGGGTACAAGAGACCCAGTACTTC.

This clone was counted once. This chain links TRBV19 with TRBJ1-1; D might be TRBD1 (5 bases). CDR1 is LNHDA, CDR2 SQIVND, per germline (reference sequence). The V and J ends lost 3 bases and 11 bases respectively, with 13 bases between them. This CDR3 has 12 residues. For the CDR3, the DNA is TGTGCCAGTAGTATGCAGGGCCAGGCCGCTTTCTTT. Translation: CASSMQGQAAFF.

The sample holds one count of this clone. Its ends do not fully match the called genes, so a read error is possible. CDR3 protein: CASRQAGGAYEQYF. The CDR3 DNA follows: TGTGCCAGCAGGCAAGCGGGAGGCGCCTACGAGCAGTACTTC. The chain couples TRBV3-1 (or the pseudogene TRBV3-2) to TRBJ2-7; 9 bases line up with TRBD2. This CDR3 has 14 residues. In germline, CDR1 is LGHDT, CDR2 YNNKEL (reference sequence).